Below are 26 T cell receptor beta chains sequenced from a single sample in a study. TCRdb used MiXCR to reprocess the 5' RACE reads, holding one entry per CDR3 protein. The repertoire consists of approximately 30,000 distinct CDR3 sequences, with around 22% occurring once and the leading ten covering approximately 4%. Sequencing was carried out using memory CD4+ T cells sorted from blood. Subset noted: memory CD4+ T cells, CD4+CD45RO+CD25-. Receptor source: a female donor with breast cancer.

The rearrangement uses TRBV6-2 or TRBV6-3 and TRBJ2-5; 8 bases are a match to TRBD2. This CDR3 is 14 amino acids long. Trimming cost V 7 bases and J 7 bases; bases outside gene matches: 11. Germline values: CDR1 MNHEY, CDR2 SVGEGT. The CDR3 sequence is CASTSGRPRGTQYF. The CDR3 bases are TGTGCCAGCACAAGCGGGAGACCCCGAGGGACCCAGTACTTC.

This clonotype occurred a few times. This chain joins TRBV2 and TRBJ1-6; 7 bases fit TRBD1. After removal of 7 bases from V and 12 bases from J, the junction contained 3 bases not matched to a gene. The CDR3 spans 11 residues. Germline V gene lookup returns CDR1 SNHLY and CDR2 FYNNEI. CDR3 DNA sequence: TGTGCCAGCACAGGGGGAGGACCCCTCCACTTT. Translation gives CASTGGGPLHF.

The chain links TRBV4-3 to TRBJ1-4; possibly TRBD1 for D (5 bases). V was trimmed by 0 bases and J by 1 base, leaving 6 bases between them. The CDR3 totals 15 residues. Per the germline V gene, CDR1 is LGHNA and CDR2 is YSLEER. CDR3 nucleotides: TGCGCCAGCAGCCAAGATAGGGGAACTAATGAAAAACTGTTTTTT. It is translated as CASSQDRGTNEKLFF.

The chain recombines TRBV12-2 with TRBJ2-7; the DNA was not used to check the table's D call, TRBD1. TRBV12-2 is described as a pseudogene. The CDR3 totals 15 residues. The CDR3, as DNA: TGTGCAAGTCGCTTCGGGACAGGGGGAATCGGCGAGCAGTACTTC. Its protein product is CASRFGTGGIGEQYF.

This clonotype has a count of ten or more. For the CDR3, the DNA is TGTGCCACCAGCGACAGGGTCTATGGCTACACCTTC. Translating it yields CATSDRVYGYTF. V and J are TRBV15 and TRBJ1-2, with TRBD1 matching over 7 bases. The germline CDR1 and CDR2 sequences are LNHNV and YYDKDF (reference sequence). V lost 5 bases, J lost 4 bases, and 1 base stayed unmatched. This CDR3 has 12 amino acids.

A remark on this clonotype: A read error may explain this, as a much larger clone is one base away. V gene TRBV6-2 or TRBV6-3 combines with J gene TRBJ1-1; no clear D gene. Per germline, CDR1 MNHEY and CDR2 SVGEGT. This CDR3 has 11 residues. Trimming took 5 bases from V and 10 from J, leaving 11 bases between them. This chain's CDR3 is CASSEGAGAFF. The CDR3 DNA follows: TGTGCCAGCAGTGAGGGCGCTGGAGCTTTCTTT.

This clonotype was observed a handful of times. The gene calls are TRBV9 and TRBJ1-1; D not certain. There are 13 residues in the CDR3. V dropped 3 bases and J dropped 1 base, with 7 bases sitting between them. CDR1 and CDR2 (germline): SGDLS, YYNGEE. The CDR3 region has the DNA TGTGCCAGCAGCGCCGGAGGGAACACTGAAGCTTTCTTT. As protein: CASSAGGNTEAFF.

The gene calls are TRBV19 and TRBJ2-2, with a possible D match to TRBD1 (6 bases). The length of the CDR3 is 16 residues. Trimming shortened V by 3 bases and J by 4 bases, and 15 bases separated the two germline ends. Per the germline V gene, CDR1 is LNHDA and CDR2 is SQIVND (reference sequence). This CDR3 is CASSIPGQTITGELFF. The DNA of the CDR3 is TGTGCCAGTAGTATTCCAGGACAGACAATCACCGGGGAGCTGTTTTTT.

CDR3 sequence: CASNTHGTGPYEQYF. CDR3 nucleotides: TGTGCCAGCAATACCCACGGGACAGGGCCCTACGAGCAGTACTTC. The chain couples TRBV7-8 to TRBJ2-7, with 9 bases fitting TRBD1. The V gene's germline CDR1 is SGHVS and CDR2 FQNEAQ. The CDR3 sequence is 15 residues long. With V trimmed by 7 bases and J by 2 bases, 9 bases remained unmatched.

This clonotype came up many times. This chain connects TRBV12-3 or TRBV12-4 to TRBJ2-7; D is uncertain. V dropped 2 bases and J dropped 3 bases, with 8 bases sitting between them. The CDR3 loop spans 13 amino acids. The CDR3 sequence is CASSLRQNYEQYF. The CDR3 DNA follows: TGTGCCAGCAGTTTAAGGCAGAACTACGAGCAGTACTTC.

This chain connects TRBV9 to TRBJ1-5; TRBD1 might be the D (5 bases). The CDR3 is made up of 14 amino acids. Deletions cut 0 bases from V and 5 bases from J, with 9 bases between. Germline V CDR1 and CDR2: SGDLS, YYNGEE. The CDR3 loop is CASSVGVRDQPQHF. The CDR3 nucleotides are TGTGCCAGCAGCGTAGGGGTCAGGGATCAGCCCCAGCATTTT.

For this clonotype: A much larger clone differs from this one at a single base, so this may be a read error. The rearrangement uses TRBV4-3 and TRBJ2-5; 7 nucleotides align to TRBD2. The CDR3 is 16 residues long. V shed 1 base and J 9 bases; nucleotides not matched to a gene: 14. Germline V gene sequence: CDR1 LGHNA, CDR2 YSLEER. CDR3: CASSQGGRAMGGAQYF. DNA of the CDR3: TGCGCCAGCAGCCAAGGTGGCCGGGCAATGGGAGGGGCCCAGTACTTC.

J is TRBJ2-1 and V is TRBV7-3, with 11 bases aligning to TRBD2. The junction had 6 bases not matched to a gene; V was cut back by 2 bases and J by 3 bases. The CDR3 has 17 amino acids. Germline CDR1 reads SGHTA; CDR2 reads FQGTGA. The CDR3 DNA reads as TGTGCCAGCAGCTTAGTTGGGGGACTAGCGGACTACAATGAGCAGTTCTTC. It codes for CASSLVGGLADYNEQFF.

This clonotype was observed a few times. V gene TRBV27 combines with J gene TRBJ2-2, with 12 bases that match TRBD1. V lost 5 bases, J lost 7 bases, and 5 bases stayed unmatched. CDR3 length equals 15 residues. Germline V gene sequence: CDR1 MNHEY, CDR2 SMNVEV (reference sequence). In DNA, the CDR3 is TGTGCCAGCAGTCAGGGGACAGGGGGCTTCGGGGAGCTGTTTTTT. This codes for CASSQGTGGFGELFF.

This clonotype appeared once. A much larger clone lies a single base off, so this may be a read error. The chain employs TRBV4-3 and TRBJ1-5, with 12 bases fitting TRBD1. This CDR3 region has 15 residues. Looked up from germline, CDR1 is LGHNA and CDR2 is YSLEER. The CDR3 spells CASSPGQGARQPRHF. Here the CDR3 DNA reads TGCGCCAGCAGCCCGGGACAGGGGGCGCGGCAGCCCCGGCATTTT.

The rearrangement uses TRBV30 and TRBJ2-7; 10 bases map to TRBD1. CDR3 length: 14 amino acids. Losses at the gene ends were 3 bases for V and 4 bases for J; bases not matched to a gene: 6. In germline, CDR1 is GTSNPN, CDR2 SVGIG (reference sequence). The chain's CDR3 is CAWSPGTGDYEQYF. Written as DNA, the CDR3 is TGTGCCTGGAGCCCGGGGACAGGGGATTACGAGCAGTACTTC.

For this clonotype: Germline is not matched at one junction end, which may reflect a read error. The chain carries TRBV10-3 and TRBJ2-3, with 10 bases lining up with TRBD2. This CDR3 region has 16 residues. The germline V gene has CDR1 ENHRY and CDR2 SYGVKD. Written as DNA, the CDR3 is TGTGCCATCAGTGAGTCACTAGCGGGGCACACAGATACGCGGTATTTT. It yields the protein CAISESLAGHTDTRYF.

Ten or more counts support this clonotype. The rearrangement uses TRBV4-3 and TRBJ2-3, with D possibly matching TRBD2 (5 bases). The V end was cut by 4 bases, the J end by 4 bases, with 21 bases between. In germline, CDR1 is LGHNA, CDR2 YSLEER. CDR3 length: 17 amino acids. CDR3 nucleotide sequence: TGCGCCAGCAGCCCCCACGGGAATCTAAGGAGTTCAGATACGCAGTATTTT. Protein sequence: CASSPHGNLRSSDTQYF.

The chain couples TRBV7-3 to TRBJ2-2, with D unresolved. This CDR3 contains 13 residues. Trimming shortened V by 3 bases and J by 7 bases, and 9 bases separated the two germline ends. Germline CDR1 reads SGHTA; CDR2 reads FQGTGA. CDR3 in amino acids: CASSLSGFGELFF. In DNA, the CDR3 is TGTGCCAGCAGCTTGAGTGGTTTCGGGGAGCTGTTTTTT.

This clonotype was seen many times. The CDR3 coding sequence is TGTGCCAGCAGTCACAGAGACAATGAGCAGTTCTTC. It codes for CASSHRDNEQFF. The chain combines TRBV7-2 with TRBJ2-1; D gene ambiguous. The V end was cut by 6 bases, the J end by 5 bases, with 8 bases between. The V gene's germline CDR1 is SGHTA and CDR2 FQGNSA. CDR3 length equals 12 residues.

A few counts support this clonotype. The chain carries TRBV12-3 or TRBV12-4 and TRBJ2-7; no reliable D call. This CDR3 is 14 amino acids long. Trimming cost V 3 bases and J 4 bases, with 13 bases left between them. The CDR3 sequence: CASSLAQLAYEQYF. The CDR3 DNA reads TGTGCCAGCAGTTTGGCCCAATTAGCTTACGAGCAGTACTTC.

Of note for this clonotype: Given a much more abundant clone one base away, this may be a read error. This chain connects TRBV20-1 to TRBJ2-7, with 9 bases identical to TRBD2. The CDR3 runs 12 residues. The germline CDR1 and CDR2 sequences are DFQATT and SNEGSKA (reference sequence). CDR3 DNA: TGCAGTACGACTAGCGGCGGTTACGAGCAGCACTTC. Translation: CSTTSGGYEQHF.

With respect to this clonotype: A junction boundary mismatches the germline segment, possibly from a read error. V and J are TRBV6-5 and TRBJ2-2, with D maybe TRBD2 (6 bases). Germline V CDR1 and CDR2: MNHEY, SVGAGI. This CDR3 has 14 amino acids. CDR3 region: CASSWGLNTEELFF. As DNA, the CDR3 is TGTGCCAGCAGCTGGGGACTCAACACCGAGGAGCTGTTTTTT.

The chain links TRBV5-1 to TRBJ2-1, with 7 bases fitting TRBD2. Trimming took 4 bases from V and 8 from J; bases not matched to a gene: 18. Looked up from germline, CDR1 is SGHRS and CDR2 is YFSETQ. The CDR3 is made up of 17 amino acids. CDR3 nucleotides: TGCGCCAGCAGCAACCGGACTAGAGGGAGTGCATTGGATGAGCAGTTCTTC. Its protein product is CASSNRTRGSALDEQFF.

There are many counts of this clonotype. This sequence joins TRBV6-1 and TRBJ2-5; D is possibly TRBD1 (7 bases). This CDR3 has 15 amino acids. Germline lookup yields CDR1 MNHNS and CDR2 SASEGT. Trimming shortened V by 2 bases and J by 5 bases, and 15 bases separated the two germline ends. DNA of the CDR3: TGTGCCAGCAGTGAATATGACAGGGAGGCCGAGACCCAGTACTTC. It yields the protein CASSEYDREAETQYF.

This clonotype was counted a few times. The V and J genes are TRBV28 and TRBJ2-3, with D possibly TRBD2 on 5 matching bases. The CDR3 is made up of 15 amino acids. Germline V CDR1 and CDR2: MDHEN, SYDVKM. V shed 2 bases and J shed 0 bases, with 9 bases lying between them. The CDR3 nucleotides read TGTGCCAGCAGTTTACGGGGAATGAGCACAGATACGCAGTATTTT. Amino acids: CASSLRGMSTDTQYF.